This TCR beta chain appears in the sequencing data of a study of T cell clonality in common variable immunodeficiency. CDR3 length: 15 amino acids. After removal of 4 bases from V and 6 bases from J, the junction contained 8 bases not matched to a gene. Germline assignment: CDR1 SGHRS and CDR2 YFSETQ. Control and CVID samples contributed equal amounts of genomic DNA. Libraries were prepared by immunoSEQ multiplex PCR; TCRdb keeps only in-frame clonotypes and omits some of them. Found here are about 40,000 clones, no singletons; the ten largest cover more than 1.2%. This clone occurred many times. The read stops 3 residues short of the end of the CDR3; the missing end is completed from the germline J gene. Each donor provided about 4.5 to 8.5 ml of heparinized whole blood.

Sequencing was carried out using peripheral blood mononuclear cells. The source is a person aged 18-70 years in good health. V and J are TRBV5-1 and TRBJ2-7; the match to TRBD2 covers 12 bases. CDR3 DNA, as far as it was read: TGCGCCAGCAGCCCTCCGACTAGCGGGAGCGGCGAG. This codes for CASSPPTSGSGE. The complete CDR3 protein is CASSPPTSGSGEQYF. Based on the CDR3 plus reference TRBV5-1 and TRBJ2-7, the full variable domain is KAGVTQTPRYLIKTRGQQVTLSCSPISGHRSVSWYQQTPGQGLQFLFEYFSETQRNKGNFPGRFSGRQFSNSRSEMNVSTLELGDSALYLCASSPPTSGSGEQYFGPGTRLTVT.